This T cell receptor beta chain stems from a study of persistence of HIV-infected CD4 T cells. Across the study: Isolated cells were CMV- and HIV-1 Gag-responding CD4+ T cells. General study results and limits: Antigen-responding cells were enriched for degenerate expanded CDR3beta sequences. CMV- and Gag-responding cells had lower TCRbeta richness than CD3/CD28-responding cells.

Stimulation used approximately 10 ug/mL lysate from CMV-infected fibroblasts. CD40L-negative CD69-negative CD45RO-high memory CD4+ T cells were sorted as populations depleted of antigen-responding cells. A remark on this clone: The antigen is not known.

Germline loops: CDR1 MNHEY, CDR2 SMNVEV (reference sequence). The CDR3 length is 15 residues. V lost 3 bases and J lost 4; bases outside the gene matches: 7. The immunoSEQ assay was version 4, run in survey mode. Data came from immunoSEQ multiplex PCR; TCRdb stores just in-frame clones and leaves some out. The table shows over 30,000 clones, with over 80% occurring only once. The specimen was CD4+ T cells sorted from PBMCs after roughly 18-hour stimulation, collected from a patient who received antiretroviral therapy. This chain joins TRBV27 and TRBJ1-1, with TRBD1 matching 8 bases. This TCR came from an adult woman with HIV who was CMV-seropositive. In nucleotides, the CDR3 is TGTGCCAGCAGTTTGCACTACAGGGGGAGCACTGAAGCTTTCTTT. It specifies CASSLHYRGSTEAFF.